This passage covers 21 T cell receptor beta chains from one sample sequenced in a study of cytomegalovirus exposure and HLA in healthy donors. 60 Vbeta and 13 Jbeta primers were used in PCR. TCRdb's copy holds only in-frame clones and misses some; the assay was immunoSEQ multiplex PCR. The repertoire includes about 60,000 clones, 80% of them detected once, and 3.5% to 5% sits in the top ten. The specimen sequenced was PBMCs. The source of these receptors is a woman aged 30 to 39 in good health and CMV-seronegative.

The J gene is TRBJ2-7, the V gene TRBV7-8; 8 bases are a match to TRBD1. The V gene's germline CDR1 is SGHVS and CDR2 FQNEAQ. The J segment lost 6 bases and the V segment lost 7 bases, leaving 11 bases of the junction unmatched. This CDR3 has 14 residues. The chain's CDR3 is CASTRARGPGEQYF. In DNA form, the CDR3 reads TGTGCCAGCACCCGAGCCAGGGGGCCTGGCGAGCAGTACTTC.

The DNA for the CDR3 is TGTGCCAGCAGTTACTCGTCAGGCAATTCCTCACCCCTCCACTTT. This sequence encodes CASSYSSGNSSPLHF. The chain has TRBV6-5 and TRBJ1-6; D not certain. Per germline, CDR1 MNHEY and CDR2 SVGAGI. V was clipped by 0 bases and J by 10 bases, with 13 bases between them. The CDR3 sequence is 15 residues long.

The rearrangement joins TRBV29-1 to TRBJ2-5; 16 positions agree with TRBD2. Germline V gene data show CDR1 as SQVTM and CDR2 as ANQGSEA. Trimming at V came to 6 bases and at J to 7 bases, leaving 8 bases not matched to a gene. The length of the CDR3 is 15 residues. CDR3 region: CSVGTSGGAGVTQYF. Written as DNA, the CDR3 is TGCAGCGTCGGGACTAGCGGGGGGGCCGGGGTGACCCAGTACTTC.

The chain uses TRBV6-1 and TRBJ2-1; D is undetermined. Trimming took off 7 bases at V and 9 bases at J, with 19 bases between the two ends. This CDR3 has 14 residues. The V gene's germline CDR1 is MNHNS and CDR2 SASEGT. CDR3 DNA sequence: TGTGCCAGCAAGAAGGTGCTGCGACCAGGTGAGCAGTTCTTC. It codes for CASKKVLRPGEQFF.

The chain has TRBV9 and TRBJ2-7, with D possibly being TRBD2 (6 bases). From germline, CDR1 is SGDLS and CDR2 YYNGEE. The CDR3 loop spans 15 amino acids. Trimming removed 0 bases from V and 3 bases from J, with 13 bases in between. CDR3 residues: CASSVGGGTYYEQYF. As DNA, the CDR3 is TGTGCCAGCAGCGTAGGCGGCGGGACTTACTACGAGCAGTACTTC.

This clone has only one observation. The chain joins TRBV7-2 to TRBJ2-7, with 9 bases matching TRBD1. Germline CDR1 reads SGHTA; CDR2 reads FQGNSA. The CDR3 sequence is 15 residues long. Losses at the gene ends were 5 bases for V and 3 bases for J; bases not matched to a gene: 8. CDR3 protein: CASSPTGTGIYEQYF. In nucleotides, the CDR3 is TGTGCCAGCAGCCCAACCGGGACAGGGATCTACGAGCAGTACTTC.

The rearrangement links TRBV10-2 to TRBJ1-2; the D gene is possibly TRBD1 (6 bases). The length of the CDR3 is 14 residues. The ends were cut back, 7 bases at V and 4 bases at J, with 16 bases in the middle. The V gene's germline CDR1 is WSHSY and CDR2 SAAADI. This CDR3 is CASTTGSSFYGYTF. The CDR3 nucleotides read TGCGCCAGCACCACAGGGAGTAGCTTCTATGGCTACACCTTC.

The chain uses TRBV10-3 and TRBJ1-1; D is perhaps TRBD1 (5 bases). This CDR3 region has 12 residues. Germline values: CDR1 ENHRY, CDR2 SYGVKD. The germline V and J ends were trimmed by 6 bases and 4 bases, with 9 bases remaining between them. The CDR3, as DNA: TGTGCCATCAGAACAGGTCTCACTGAAGCTTTCTTT. Protein sequence: CAIRTGLTEAFF.

The rearrangement links TRBV29-1 to TRBJ2-1; D possibly corresponds to TRBD2 (6 bases). Germline CDR1 is SQVTM and CDR2 is ANQGSEA. The CDR3 contains 16 residues. Trimming removed 6 bases from V and 4 bases from J, with 22 bases in between. CDR3 amino acids: CSVGQYWRGGYNEQFF. DNA for the CDR3: TGCAGCGTCGGACAATATTGGCGGGGTGGTTACAATGAGCAGTTCTTC.

The V and J genes are TRBV7-2 and TRBJ2-1; 7 positions agree with TRBD1. V shed 2 bases and J 6 bases; nucleotides not matched to a gene: 1. The CDR3 has 13 amino acids. Germline CDR1 reads SGHTA; CDR2 reads FQGNSA. CDR3 sequence: CASSLPGGNEQFF. The CDR3 DNA reads TGTGCCAGCAGCTTACCAGGGGGCAATGAGCAGTTCTTC. Drawing the rest from reference TRBV7-2 and TRBJ2-1, the complete variable domain is GAGVSQSPSNKVTEKGKDVELRCDPISGHTALYWYRQSLGQGLEFLIYFQGNSAPDKSGLPSDRFSAERTGGSVSTLTIQRTQQEDSAVYLCASSLPGGNEQFFGPGTRLTVL.

The J gene is TRBJ1-1, the V gene TRBV6-5; D perhaps matches TRBD1 (6 bases). The CDR3 contains 15 residues. V gave up 2 bases and J gave up 4 bases, with 14 bases separating them. Germline V gene sequence: CDR1 MNHEY, CDR2 SVGAGI. For the CDR3, the DNA is TGTGCCAGCAGTTACAGCTTGGCAGGGGTCACTGAAGCTTTCTTT. As protein: CASSYSLAGVTEAFF.

The chain joins TRBV7-9 to TRBJ2-7; 15 bases match TRBD2. The CDR3 length is 16 residues. J gave up 6 bases and V 5 bases, and 8 bases lay outside the gene matches. In germline, CDR1 is SEHNR, CDR2 FQNEAQ (reference sequence). This CDR3 is CASSPGLAGGRREQYF. In DNA form, the CDR3 reads TGTGCCAGCAGCCCCGGACTAGCGGGAGGGCGTCGCGAGCAGTACTTC. Combining the CDR3 with reference TRBV7-9 and TRBJ2-7 gives the whole variable domain DTGVSQNPRHKITKRGQNVTFRCDPISEHNRLYWYRQTLGQGPEFLTYFQNEAQLEKSRLLSDRFSAERPKGSFSTLEIQRTEQGDSAMYLCASSPGLAGGRREQYFGPGTRLTVT.

The CDR3 DNA reads as TGCGCCAGCAGCTTGATGCCAGCTAATGAAAAACTGTTTTTT. This translates into CASSLMPANEKLFF. This rearrangement joins TRBV5-1 to TRBJ1-4; D not certain. V was trimmed by 1 base and J by 3 bases, leaving 7 bases between them. Germline CDR1 SGHRS, CDR2 YFSETQ. This CDR3 is built from 14 residues. The full variable domain, in which reference TRBV5-1 and TRBJ1-4 provide the parts outside the CDR3, is KAGVTQTPRYLIKTRGQQVTLSCSPISGHRSVSWYQQTPGQGLQFLFEYFSETQRNKGNFPGRFSGRQFSNSRSEMNVSTLELGDSALYLCASSLMPANEKLFFGSGTQLSVL.

This clone was recorded a few times. Written as DNA, the CDR3 is TGTGCCAGCAGCGGACTAGCTCCCGGGGAGCTGTTTTTT. Translated, it gives CASSGLAPGELFF. The genes are TRBV9 and TRBJ2-2; 7 nucleotides align to TRBD2. Per the germline V gene, CDR1 is SGDLS and CDR2 is YYNGEE. The V and J ends lost 3 bases and 6 bases, in that order; junction bases with no gene match: 2. CDR3 length: 13 amino acids.

The V gene is TRBV11-3, the J gene TRBJ2-5, with TRBD1 identical over 9 bases. Germline CDR1 and CDR2: SGHNT and YENEEA. This CDR3 contains 15 residues. Trimming removed 6 bases from V and 2 bases from J; junction bases left unmatched: 7. In DNA, the CDR3 is TGTGCCAGCAGTTCAACAGGGGGCGTTCAAGAGACCCAGTACTTC. It is translated as CASSSTGGVQETQYF.

This sequence joins TRBV7-9 and TRBJ2-7; 9 bases line up with TRBD2. The V gene's germline CDR1 is SEHNR and CDR2 FQNEAQ (reference sequence). The CDR3 runs to 17 residues. Trimming at V came to 5 bases and at J to 0 bases, leaving 11 bases not matched to a gene. CDR3 region: CASSLDWEREDSYEQYF. The CDR3 DNA reads as TGTGCCAGCAGCCTCGACTGGGAGCGGGAGGACTCCTACGAGCAGTACTTC.

This chain connects TRBV6-1 to TRBJ2-1; perhaps TRBD2 as D (6 bases). This CDR3 has 14 amino acids. CDR1 MNHNS and CDR2 SASEGT come from the germline V gene. Trimming removed 4 bases from V and 9 bases from J, with 16 bases in between. The CDR3 loop reads CASSGGGDQGEQFF. CDR3 DNA: TGTGCCAGCAGTGGAGGAGGGGACCAGGGTGAGCAGTTCTTC.

The rearrangement uses TRBV30 and TRBJ2-3; 9 bases fit TRBD1. The CDR3 is 14 residues long. In germline, CDR1 is GTSNPN, CDR2 SVGIG (reference sequence). V was clipped by 3 bases and J by 5 bases; unmatched bases: 6. CDR3 coding DNA: TGTGCCTGGAGCAGGACAGGGGAAATAGATACGCAGTATTTT. Translated, it gives CAWSRTGEIDTQYF.

The rearrangement links TRBV2 to TRBJ1-1; TRBD1 matches at 7 bases. V shed 8 bases, J shed 3 bases, and the junction held 9 bases outside the gene matches. Germline V lookup: CDR1 SNHLY, CDR2 FYNNEI. The CDR3 runs 14 residues. The chain's CDR3 is CASRWDSLYTEAFF. DNA for the CDR3: TGTGCCAGCCGATGGGACAGCCTTTACACTGAAGCTTTCTTT.

The rearrangement joins TRBV6-1 to TRBJ2-7; 9 bases align to TRBD1. The CDR3 totals 14 residues. The germline V gene has CDR1 MNHNS and CDR2 SASEGT. The J segment lost 4 bases and the V segment lost 6 bases, leaving 7 bases of the junction unmatched. CDR3 protein: CASSPQGARYEQYF. The CDR3 DNA reads as TGTGCCAGCAGCCCACAGGGGGCAAGATACGAGCAGTACTTC.

This clone was picked up one time. V usage is TRBV4-2 and J usage is TRBJ1-5, with TRBD1 matching 7 bases. The CDR3 is 18 amino acids. The germline V gene has CDR1 LGHNA and CDR2 YNFKEQ. The V and J ends lost 4 bases and 1 base, in that order; junction bases with no gene match: 13. The CDR3 DNA reads TGTGCCAGCAGCCGCGCAGATTTCAGGGGGGTCAGCAATCAGCCCCAGCATTTT. Protein product: CASSRADFRGVSNQPQHF.